A single sample gave rise to the 25 T cell receptor beta chains below, sequenced in a study of OX40 agonist ivuxolimab in advanced cancers. Method: immunoSEQ multiplex PCR; TCRdb's copy keeps in-frame clones and lacks some. The table has approximately 66,000 clones, roughly 85% seen once. The specimen was CD4+ or CD8+ T cells sorted from blood, collected in a trial of the OX40 agonist ivuxolimab. All receptors derive from an adult with an advanced solid tumor such as melanoma, head and neck, liver or kidney cancer.

This chain links TRBV6-5 with TRBJ2-7, with a possible D match to TRBD1 (6 bases). V shed 2 bases and J shed 6 bases, with 17 bases lying between them. CDR3 length equals 15 residues. The V gene's germline CDR1 is MNHEY and CDR2 SVGAGI. The CDR3 sequence is CASSYGGQPTSEQYF. CDR3 nucleotides: TGTGCCAGCAGTTACGGGGGACAACCTACCTCCGAGCAGTACTTC.

This chain uses TRBV29-1 with TRBJ2-5, with no clear D. V dropped 3 bases and J dropped 4 bases, with 9 bases sitting between them. This CDR3 is built from 12 residues. CDR1 is SQVTM and CDR2 is ANQGSEA in the germline V gene. CDR3 nucleotides: TGCAGCGTTGATTCCGGAGTAGAGACCCAGTACTTC. It encodes CSVDSGVETQYF.

V is TRBV6-1 and J is TRBJ1-1; 7 nucleotides agree with TRBD1. Trimming removed 7 bases from V and 4 bases from J; junction bases left unmatched: 12. The germline CDR1 and CDR2 sequences are MNHNS and SASEGT. This CDR3 comprises 15 residues. In DNA form, the CDR3 reads TGTGCCAGCAAGATCCAGGGGGAAGTGATCACTGAAGCTTTCTTT. Amino acids: CASKIQGEVITEAFF.

The rearrangement joins TRBV7-2 to TRBJ2-3; 10 nucleotides match TRBD2. The V segment lost 3 bases and the J segment 4 bases; nucleotides outside the gene matches: 7. From germline, CDR1 is SGHTA and CDR2 FQGNSA. The CDR3 has 16 residues. The CDR3 loop reads CASSLIPGLASDTQYF. In nucleotides, the CDR3 is TGTGCCAGCAGCTTGATACCGGGACTAGCGTCAGATACGCAGTATTTT. Drawing the rest from reference TRBV7-2 and TRBJ2-3, the complete variable domain is GAGVSQSPSNKVTEKGKDVELRCDPISGHTALYWYRQSLGQGLEFLIYFQGNSAPDKSGLPSDRFSAERTGGSVSTLTIQRTQQEDSAVYLCASSLIPGLASDTQYFGPGTRLTVL.

The chain combines TRBV18 with TRBJ2-5, with D maybe TRBD1 (5 bases). Gene TRBJ2-7 matches the end of the DNA better, so the J call may be wrong. The CDR3 length is 13 residues. CDR1 is KGHSH and CDR2 is LQKENI in the germline V gene. The CDR3 sequence is CASSLQGSGEQYF. The CDR3 DNA sequence: TGTGCCAGCTCACTTCAGGGTTCTGGCGAGCAGTACTTC.

The J gene is TRBJ2-1, the V gene TRBV4-3, with 13 bases fitting TRBD2. V shed 1 base, J shed 9 bases, and the junction held 12 bases outside the gene matches. Looked up from germline, CDR1 is LGHNA and CDR2 is YSLEER. This CDR3 has 18 amino acids. CDR3 sequence reads: CASSQGHTSGRASAEQFF. The CDR3 coding sequence is TGCGCCAGCAGCCAAGGCCACACTAGCGGGAGGGCCAGTGCTGAGCAGTTCTTC.

CDR3 coding DNA: TGTGCCAGCAGTGTGACAGGGGGCGCGGGCACCGGGGAGCTGTTTTTT. Translated: CASSVTGGAGTGELFF. The chain uses TRBV7-2 and TRBJ2-2, with 10 nucleotides matching TRBD1. There are 16 residues in the CDR3. CDR1 is SGHTA, CDR2 FQGNSA, per germline. V trimming: 6 bases; J trimming: 4 bases; junction bases outside the gene matches: 8.

This clone appeared once. V is TRBV30 and J is TRBJ1-5, with no clear D. The ends were cut back, 0 bases at V and 2 bases at J, with 8 bases in the middle. Germline CDR1 and CDR2: GTSNPN and SVGIG (reference sequence). The CDR3 loop spans 14 amino acids. CDR3 region: CAWSVGMGNQPQHF. The CDR3 region has the DNA TGTGCCTGGAGTGTGGGGATGGGCAATCAGCCCCAGCATTTT.

The genes are TRBV5-4 and TRBJ1-5; D is possibly TRBD1 (5 bases). V was cut by 2 bases and J by 5 bases, with 11 bases left in between. Per germline, CDR1 SGHNT and CDR2 YYREEE (reference sequence). The CDR3 has 14 amino acids. The CDR3 DNA reads TGTGCCAGCAGCTTATATGGGGGGGATCAGCCCCAGCATTTT. This gives the protein CASSLYGGDQPQHF.

The chain is built from TRBV21-1 and TRBJ1-5; no DNA check was done on the table's D call, TRBD1. TRBV21-1 is designated a pseudogene. The CDR3 spans 17 residues. The CDR3: CASSKLGRTGTDQPQHF. The CDR3 DNA sequence: TGTGCCAGCAGCAAACTCGGACGGACAGGGACGGACCAGCCCCAGCATTTT.

This chain connects TRBV6-5 to TRBJ1-1, with TRBD1 identical over 7 bases. J was trimmed by 6 bases and V by 6 bases; bases with no gene match: 1. From germline, CDR1 is MNHEY and CDR2 SVGAGI. CDR3 size: 11 residues. This CDR3 is CASSTGAEAFF. In DNA form, the CDR3 reads TGTGCCAGCAGCACAGGGGCTGAAGCTTTCTTT.

The genes are TRBV6-5 and TRBJ2-5; no clear D. Trimming took 0 bases from V and 5 from J, leaving 7 bases between them. CDR3 length: 13 residues. Germline V gives CDR1 MNHEY, CDR2 SVGAGI. The CDR3 sequence is CASSYSLGETQYF. CDR3 in DNA: TGTGCCAGCAGTTACTCGTTGGGGGAGACCCAGTACTTC.

The genes are TRBV5-1 and TRBJ2-1; D may be TRBD1 or TRBD2 (5 bases each). The CDR3 covers 16 residues. The germline V gene has CDR1 SGHRS and CDR2 YFSETQ. V was clipped by 4 bases and J by 8 bases, with 22 bases between them. The CDR3 region has the DNA TGCGCCAGCAGCGTCAAAGGGACCAACACAAATGATGAGCAGTTCTTC. Translating gives CASSVKGTNTNDEQFF.

The gene calls are TRBV4-3 and TRBJ1-4; D remains ambiguous. Germline V gene sequence: CDR1 LGHNA, CDR2 YSLEER. V shed 4 bases and J shed 7 bases, with 13 bases lying between them. This CDR3 has 14 amino acids. The DNA of the CDR3 is TGCGCCAGCAGCCCATCGGAGGTTGGTGAAAAACTGTTTTTT. It encodes CASSPSEVGEKLFF.

The V gene is TRBV19, the J gene TRBJ1-5; 7 nucleotides agree with TRBD1. After removal of 7 bases from V and 1 base from J, the junction contained 1 base not matched to a gene. Germline V gene sequence: CDR1 LNHDA, CDR2 SQIVND (reference sequence). The CDR3 length is 13 residues. DNA of the CDR3: TGTGCCAGTAACAGGGGAAGCAATCAGCCCCAGCATTTT. It specifies CASNRGSNQPQHF.

CDR3 sequence reads: CASSTRAYEQYF. CDR3 nucleotides: TGTGCCAGCAGCACCCGGGCCTACGAGCAGTACTTC. The chain is built from TRBV11-2 and TRBJ2-7; D is undetermined. V was cut by 5 bases and J by 2 bases, with 7 bases left in between. CDR1 and CDR2 from the germline V gene are SGHAT and FQNNGV. This CDR3 has 12 amino acids.

This clone showed up many times. The V gene is TRBV4-2, the J gene TRBJ2-5; 15 bases match TRBD2. After removal of 1 base from V and 5 bases from J, the junction contained 11 bases not matched to a gene. This CDR3 has 19 residues. The germline V gene has CDR1 LGHNA and CDR2 YNFKEQ. The CDR3, as DNA: TGTGCCAGCAGCCAAGCAGAGGGACTAGCGGGAGGAACCGCGGAGACCCAGTACTTC. Its protein is CASSQAEGLAGGTAETQYF.

The J gene is TRBJ1-2, the V gene TRBV28; 7 bases line up with TRBD1. The CDR3 totals 16 residues. J gave up 4 bases and V 4 bases, and 12 bases lay outside the gene matches. The germline gives CDR1 MDHEN, CDR2 SYDVKM. The CDR3 sequence: CASSSPGQMLRYGYTF. The CDR3 DNA reads TGTGCCAGCAGTTCCCCGGGACAGATGCTTCGCTATGGCTACACCTTC.

The chain has TRBV4-1 and TRBJ2-7, with 9 bases lining up with TRBD1. The CDR3 loop spans 15 amino acids. After removal of 4 bases from V and 0 bases from J, the junction contained 4 bases not matched to a gene. Germline V gene sequence: CDR1 MGHRA, CDR2 YSYEKL. The CDR3 DNA is TGCGCCAGCAGCCCCGGGGACAGGGACTCCTACGAGCAGTACTTC. Encoded protein: CASSPGDRDSYEQYF.

The rearrangement uses TRBV18 and TRBJ1-5; no definite D call. This CDR3 is built from 15 residues. CDR1 and CDR2 (germline): KGHSH, LQKENI. Between the trimmed V and J ends, which lost 0 bases and 4 bases, there was a span of 10 bases. Written as DNA, the CDR3 is TGTGCCAGCTCACCACCCGAGACAAGGAATCAGCCCCAGCATTTT. It codes for CASSPPETRNQPQHF. Full variable domain (missing parts from reference TRBV18 and TRBJ1-5): NAGVMQNPRHLVRRRGQEARLRCSPMKGHSHVYWYRQLPEEGLKFMVYLQKENIIDESGMPKERFSAEFPKEGPSILRIQQVVRGDSAAYFCASSPPETRNQPQHFGDGTRLSIL.

The chain links TRBV5-1 to TRBJ1-5; D is unclear. The length of the CDR3 is 11 residues. Trimming cost V 5 bases and J 4 bases, with 4 bases left between them. From germline, CDR1 is SGHRS and CDR2 YFSETQ. Written as DNA, the CDR3 is TGCGCCAGCAGGTTTAATCAGCCCCAGCATTTT. As protein: CASRFNQPQHF.

The gene calls are TRBV5-6 and TRBJ1-3, with TRBD1 identical over 7 bases. V gave up 0 bases and J gave up 0 bases; unmatched junction bases: 9. The CDR3 is made up of 18 amino acids. Germline V CDR1 and CDR2: SGHDT, YYEEEE. CDR3 bases: TGTGCCAGCAGCTTGGGGTCGGACAGGAGCTACTCTGGAAACACCATATATTTT. Its translation is CASSLGSDRSYSGNTIYF.

V usage is TRBV27 and J usage is TRBJ2-3; D is unresolved. Germline V gives CDR1 MNHEY, CDR2 SMNVEV (reference sequence). The CDR3 is 15 residues long. Deletions cut 0 bases from V and 6 bases from J, with 13 bases between. CDR3: CASSLSRPGRDTQYF. The CDR3 bases are TGTGCCAGCAGTTTATCGAGGCCCGGGCGGGATACGCAGTATTTT.

The genes are TRBV7-2 and TRBJ2-7; possibly TRBD2 for D (6 bases). Trimming pared 5 bases from V and 3 bases from J, leaving 14 bases between. Germline values: CDR1 SGHTA, CDR2 FQGNSA. The CDR3 covers 14 residues. CDR3 loop: CASSAQTRVYEQYF. As DNA, the CDR3 is TGTGCCAGCAGCGCACAGACTAGAGTCTACGAGCAGTACTTC.

The chain uses TRBV2 and TRBJ2-1; tentative D call: TRBD1 (5 bases). Germline V gene data show CDR1 as SNHLY and CDR2 as FYNNEI. This CDR3 spans 13 amino acids. V gave up 3 bases and J gave up 6 bases, with 9 bases separating them. CDR3 region: CASSEDTGNEQFF. CDR3 DNA sequence: TGTGCCAGCAGTGAGGACACTGGCAATGAGCAGTTCTTC.